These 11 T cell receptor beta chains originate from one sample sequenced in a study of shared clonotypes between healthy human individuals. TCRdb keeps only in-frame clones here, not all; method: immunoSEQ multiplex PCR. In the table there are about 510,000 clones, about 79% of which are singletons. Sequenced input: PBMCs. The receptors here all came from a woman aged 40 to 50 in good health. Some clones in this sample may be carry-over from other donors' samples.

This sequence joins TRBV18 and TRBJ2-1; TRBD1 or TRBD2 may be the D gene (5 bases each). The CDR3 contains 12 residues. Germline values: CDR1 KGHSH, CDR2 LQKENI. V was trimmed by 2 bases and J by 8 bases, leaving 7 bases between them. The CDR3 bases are TGTGCCAGCTCACCATTGGGGGATGAGCAGTTCTTC. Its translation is CASSPLGDEQFF.

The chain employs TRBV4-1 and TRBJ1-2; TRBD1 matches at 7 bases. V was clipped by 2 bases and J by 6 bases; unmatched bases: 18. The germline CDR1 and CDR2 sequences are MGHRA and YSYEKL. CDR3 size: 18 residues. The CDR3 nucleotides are TGCGCCAGCAGCCAATCTGCCGCATCGACAGGGAGGTACCATGGCTACACCTTC. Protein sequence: CASSQSAASTGRYHGYTF.

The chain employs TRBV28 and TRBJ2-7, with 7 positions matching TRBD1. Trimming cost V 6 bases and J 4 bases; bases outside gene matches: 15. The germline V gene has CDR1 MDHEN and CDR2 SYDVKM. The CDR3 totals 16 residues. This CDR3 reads CASSIPGTVNTYEQYF. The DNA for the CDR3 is TGTGCCAGCAGCATTCCCGGGACAGTTAATACTTACGAGCAGTACTTC.

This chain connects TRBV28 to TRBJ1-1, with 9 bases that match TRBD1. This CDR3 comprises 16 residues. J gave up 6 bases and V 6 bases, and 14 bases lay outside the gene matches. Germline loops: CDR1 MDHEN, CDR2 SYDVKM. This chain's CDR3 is CASRHLAGQGSAEAFF. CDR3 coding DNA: TGTGCCAGCAGACACCTGGCCGGACAGGGGTCGGCTGAAGCTTTCTTT.

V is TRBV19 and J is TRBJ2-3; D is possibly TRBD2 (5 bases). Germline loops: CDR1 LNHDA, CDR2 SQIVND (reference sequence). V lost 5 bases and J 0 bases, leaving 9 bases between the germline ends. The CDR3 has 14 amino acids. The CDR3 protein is CASSFSASTDTQYF. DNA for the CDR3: TGTGCCAGTAGTTTTAGCGCCAGCACAGATACGCAGTATTTT. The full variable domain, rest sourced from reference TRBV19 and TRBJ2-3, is DGGITQSPKYLFRKEGQNVTLSCEQNLNHDAMYWYRQDPGQGLRLIYYSQIVNDFQKGDIAEGYSVSREKKESFPLTVTSAQKNPTAFYLCASSFSASTDTQYFGPGTRLTVL.

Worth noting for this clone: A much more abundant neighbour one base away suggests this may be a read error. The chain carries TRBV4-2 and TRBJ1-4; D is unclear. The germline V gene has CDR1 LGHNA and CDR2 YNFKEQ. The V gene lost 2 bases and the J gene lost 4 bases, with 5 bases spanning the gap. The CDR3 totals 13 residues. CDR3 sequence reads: CASSQWRNEKLFF. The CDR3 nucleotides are TGTGCCAGCAGCCAATGGCGTAATGAAAAACTGTTTTTT.

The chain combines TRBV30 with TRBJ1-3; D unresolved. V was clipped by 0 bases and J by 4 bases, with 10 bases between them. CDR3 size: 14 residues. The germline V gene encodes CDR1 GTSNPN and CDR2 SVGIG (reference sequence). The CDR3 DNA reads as TGTGCCTGGAGTGTACGGGGAGCGGGAAACACCATATATTTT. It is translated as CAWSVRGAGNTIYF.

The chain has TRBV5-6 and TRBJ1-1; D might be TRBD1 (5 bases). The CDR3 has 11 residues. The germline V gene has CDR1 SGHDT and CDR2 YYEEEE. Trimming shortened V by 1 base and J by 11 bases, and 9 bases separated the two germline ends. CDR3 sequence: CASSLRGWAFF. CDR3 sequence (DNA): TGTGCCAGCAGCTTGCGGGGGTGGGCTTTCTTT. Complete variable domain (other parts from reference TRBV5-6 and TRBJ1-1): DAGVTQSPTHLIKTRGQQVTLRCSPKSGHDTVSWYQQALGQGPQFIFQYYEEEERQRGNFPDRFSGHQFPNYSSELNVNALLLGDSALYLCASSLRGWAFFGQGTRLTVV.

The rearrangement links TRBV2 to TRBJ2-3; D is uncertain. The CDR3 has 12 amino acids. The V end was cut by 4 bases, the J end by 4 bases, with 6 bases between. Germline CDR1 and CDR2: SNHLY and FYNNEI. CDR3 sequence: CASSVTADTQYF. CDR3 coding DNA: TGTGCCAGCAGTGTGACGGCAGATACGCAGTATTTT.

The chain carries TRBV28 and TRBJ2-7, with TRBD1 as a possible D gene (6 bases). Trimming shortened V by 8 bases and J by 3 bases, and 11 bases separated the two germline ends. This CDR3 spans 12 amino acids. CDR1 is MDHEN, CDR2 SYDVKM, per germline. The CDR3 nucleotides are TGTGCCAGCGGATTGACAGGCTACGAGCAGTACTTC. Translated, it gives CASGLTGYEQYF.

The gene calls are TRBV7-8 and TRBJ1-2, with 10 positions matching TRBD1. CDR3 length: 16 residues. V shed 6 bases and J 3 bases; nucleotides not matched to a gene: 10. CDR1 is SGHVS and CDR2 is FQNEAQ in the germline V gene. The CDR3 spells CASSTGDRGLYYGYTF. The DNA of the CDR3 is TGTGCCAGCAGTACCGGAGACAGGGGGCTTTACTATGGCTACACCTTC.